This T cell receptor beta chain was captured in a study of vaccination effects on CD4 cells after COVID-19. As regards this clone: Its specificity is not known.

Clones were read by immunoSEQ multiplex PCR, and TCRdb kept only the in-frame ones, dropping some. Of 40,000 to 50,000 clones listed, more than 60% are singletons. Antigen-specific CD4+ T cells were first expanded with viral peptide pools by the ViraFEST assay and only then sequenced. When less than 13 days of culture had elapsed, CD4+ T cells were isolated. Recipients of the vaccine had no prior SARS-CoV-2 infection and negative nucleocapsid antibodies. After 2 million or so PBMC were placed in each well, they were cultured with approximately 9.1 IU/ml IL-2 and around 10 ug/ml peptides. CDR3 size: 16 residues. The J segment lost 2 bases and the V segment lost 7 bases, leaving 10 bases of the junction unmatched. CDR1 is SNHLY and CDR2 is FYNNEI in the germline V gene. The study, taken as a whole, reports: Convalescent patients were scarce, and early post-infection timepoints were absent.

Sequenced material: CD4+ T cells from PBMCs cultured with HCoV-OC43 spike peptides, taken before COVID-19 vaccination. Stated subset: HCoV-OC43 spike overlapping peptide pool stimulation. The V and J genes are TRBV2 and TRBJ2-5; TRBD2 matches 10 bases. The receptor's source is a human donor who received a COVID-19 vaccine. CDR3 loop: CASTPRASGRQETQYF. CDR3 bases: TGTGCCAGCACCCCTCGGGCTAGCGGGAGACAAGAGACCCAGTACTTC.